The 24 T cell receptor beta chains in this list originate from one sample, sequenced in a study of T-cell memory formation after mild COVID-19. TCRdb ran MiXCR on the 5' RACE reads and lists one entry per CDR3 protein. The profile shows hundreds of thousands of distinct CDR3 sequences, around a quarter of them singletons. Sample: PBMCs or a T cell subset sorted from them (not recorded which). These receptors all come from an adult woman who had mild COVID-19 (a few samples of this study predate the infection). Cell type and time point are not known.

The chain's CDR3 is CASSSGGTGVYEQYF. DNA of the CDR3: TGTGCCAGTAGTAGCGGCGGGACAGGGGTCTACGAGCAGTACTTC. The chain combines TRBV19 with TRBJ2-7, with TRBD1 matching 10 bases. The CDR3 spans 15 residues. With V trimmed by 4 bases and J by 3 bases, 6 bases remained unmatched. Germline V gene sequence: CDR1 LNHDA, CDR2 SQIVND (reference sequence). Full variable domain (missing parts from reference TRBV19 and TRBJ2-7): DGGITQSPKYLFRKEGQNVTLSCEQNLNHDAMYWYRQDPGQGLRLIYYSQIVNDFQKGDIAEGYSVSREKKESFPLTVTSAQKNPTAFYLCASSSGGTGVYEQYFGPGTRLTVT.

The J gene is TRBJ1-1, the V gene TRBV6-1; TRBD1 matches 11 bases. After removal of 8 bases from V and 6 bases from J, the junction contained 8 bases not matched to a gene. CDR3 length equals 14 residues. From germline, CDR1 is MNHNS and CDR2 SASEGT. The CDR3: CASLPRTGGPEAFF. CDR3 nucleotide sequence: TGTGCCAGCTTACCCCGGACAGGGGGCCCTGAAGCTTTCTTT.

This chain's CDR3 is CASSPVAGGPGETQYF. Here the CDR3 DNA reads TGTGCCAGCAGTCCCGTCGCGGGAGGGCCGGGGGAGACCCAGTACTTC. The rearrangement uses TRBV6-2 or TRBV6-3 and TRBJ2-5; 9 nucleotides agree with TRBD2. The CDR3 length is 16 residues. CDR1 is MNHEY and CDR2 is SVGEGT in the germline V gene. After removal of 5 bases from V and 5 bases from J, the junction contained 12 bases not matched to a gene.

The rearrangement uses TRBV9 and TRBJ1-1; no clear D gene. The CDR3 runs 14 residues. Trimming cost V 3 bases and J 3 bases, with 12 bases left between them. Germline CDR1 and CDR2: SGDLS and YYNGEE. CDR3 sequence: CASSGDEWDTEAFF. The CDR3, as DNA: TGTGCCAGCAGCGGAGACGAGTGGGACACTGAAGCTTTCTTT.

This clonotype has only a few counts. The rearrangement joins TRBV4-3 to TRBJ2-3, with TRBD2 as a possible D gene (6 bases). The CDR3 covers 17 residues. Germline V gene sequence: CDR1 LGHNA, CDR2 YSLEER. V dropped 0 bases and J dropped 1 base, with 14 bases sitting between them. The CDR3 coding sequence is TGCGCCAGCAGCCAAGAACAACGGGACTTAGGCACAGATACGCAGTATTTT. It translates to CASSQEQRDLGTDTQYF.

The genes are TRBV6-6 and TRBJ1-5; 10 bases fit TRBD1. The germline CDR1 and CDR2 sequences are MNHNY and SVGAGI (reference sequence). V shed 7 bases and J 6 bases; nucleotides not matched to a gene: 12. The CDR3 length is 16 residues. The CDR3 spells CASKDGTGVSGQPQHF. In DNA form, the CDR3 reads TGTGCCAGCAAGGACGGGACAGGGGTGTCGGGTCAGCCCCAGCATTTT.

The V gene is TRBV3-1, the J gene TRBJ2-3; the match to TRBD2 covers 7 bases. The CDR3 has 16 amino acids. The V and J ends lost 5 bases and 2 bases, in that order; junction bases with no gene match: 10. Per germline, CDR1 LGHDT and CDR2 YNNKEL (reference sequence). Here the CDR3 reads CASSGSSGGFTDTQYF. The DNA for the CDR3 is TGTGCCAGCAGCGGGAGTTCGGGGGGATTCACAGATACGCAGTATTTT.

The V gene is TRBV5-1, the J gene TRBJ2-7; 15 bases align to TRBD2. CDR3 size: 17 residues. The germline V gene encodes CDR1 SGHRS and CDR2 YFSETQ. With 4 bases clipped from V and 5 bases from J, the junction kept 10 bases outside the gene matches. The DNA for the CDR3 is TGCGCCAGCAGCGCCAGGACTAGCGGGAGGGTGGTGGACGAGCAGTACTTC. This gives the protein CASSARTSGRVVDEQYF.

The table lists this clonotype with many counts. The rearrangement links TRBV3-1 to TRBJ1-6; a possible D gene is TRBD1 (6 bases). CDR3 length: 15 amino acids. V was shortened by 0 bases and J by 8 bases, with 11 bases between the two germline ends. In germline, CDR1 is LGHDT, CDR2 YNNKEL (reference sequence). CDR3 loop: CASSQDVRGDSPLHF. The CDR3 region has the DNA TGTGCCAGCAGCCAAGATGTAAGGGGGGATTCACCCCTCCACTTT.

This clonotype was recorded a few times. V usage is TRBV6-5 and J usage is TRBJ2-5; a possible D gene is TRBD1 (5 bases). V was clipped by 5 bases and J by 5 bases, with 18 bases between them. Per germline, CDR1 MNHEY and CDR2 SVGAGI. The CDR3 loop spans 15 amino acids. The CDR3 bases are TGTGCCAGCAGTGTAGGGGCCTCACCAGCGGAGACCCAGTACTTC. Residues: CASSVGASPAETQYF.

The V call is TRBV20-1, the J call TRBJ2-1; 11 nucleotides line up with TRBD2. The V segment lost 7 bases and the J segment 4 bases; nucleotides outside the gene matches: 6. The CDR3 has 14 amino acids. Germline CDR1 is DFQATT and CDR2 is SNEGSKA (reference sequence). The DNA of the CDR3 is TGCAGTGTTGTAGCGGGGGGGCCTTACAATGAGCAGTTCTTC. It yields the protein CSVVAGGPYNEQFF.

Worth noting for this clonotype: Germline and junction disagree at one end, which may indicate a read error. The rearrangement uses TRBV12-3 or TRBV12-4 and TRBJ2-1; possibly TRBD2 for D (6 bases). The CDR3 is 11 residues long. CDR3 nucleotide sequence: TGTGCCAGCAGTTTTAGCGGCCCAGCGCTGTTC. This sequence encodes CASSFSGPALF.

As DNA, the CDR3 is TGCGCCAGCAGCCAAACCTTGGGCCCCCGAGCGTATGGCTACACCTTC. Protein: CASSQTLGPRAYGYTF. J is TRBJ1-2 and V is TRBV4-1; D is unclear. This CDR3 is 16 amino acids long. Per the germline V gene, CDR1 is MGHRA and CDR2 is YSYEKL. V shed 2 bases and J shed 5 bases, with 18 bases lying between them.

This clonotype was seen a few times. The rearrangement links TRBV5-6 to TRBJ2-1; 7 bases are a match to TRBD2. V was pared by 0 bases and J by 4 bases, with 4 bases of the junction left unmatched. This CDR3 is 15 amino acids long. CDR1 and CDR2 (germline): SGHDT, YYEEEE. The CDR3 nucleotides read TGTGCCAGCAGCTTGGCGGCGGGAGAATACAATGAGCAGTTCTTC. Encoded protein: CASSLAAGEYNEQFF.

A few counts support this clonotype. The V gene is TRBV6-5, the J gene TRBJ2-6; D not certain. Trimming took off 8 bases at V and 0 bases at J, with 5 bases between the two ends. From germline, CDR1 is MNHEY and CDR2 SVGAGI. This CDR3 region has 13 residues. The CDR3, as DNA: TGTGCCAGCGGACCCTCTGGGGCCAACGTCCTGACTTTC. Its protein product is CASGPSGANVLTF.

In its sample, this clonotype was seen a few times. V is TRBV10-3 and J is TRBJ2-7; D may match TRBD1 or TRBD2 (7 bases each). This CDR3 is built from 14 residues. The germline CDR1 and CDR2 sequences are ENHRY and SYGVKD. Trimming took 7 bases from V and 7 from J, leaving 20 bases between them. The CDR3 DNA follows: TGTGCCATCACCGATCGGGAGGCAGGGGGGGAGCAGTACTTC. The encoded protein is CAITDREAGGEQYF.

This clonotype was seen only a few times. CDR3 DNA sequence: TGCGCCAGCAGCACGGGACTAGCGGGAGAGGGAACAGATACGCAGTATTTT. Protein product: CASSTGLAGEGTDTQYF. The rearrangement links TRBV5-1 to TRBJ2-3, with 14 bases matching TRBD2. Trimming took 4 bases from V and 3 from J; bases not matched to a gene: 7. From germline, CDR1 is SGHRS and CDR2 YFSETQ. This CDR3 spans 17 amino acids.

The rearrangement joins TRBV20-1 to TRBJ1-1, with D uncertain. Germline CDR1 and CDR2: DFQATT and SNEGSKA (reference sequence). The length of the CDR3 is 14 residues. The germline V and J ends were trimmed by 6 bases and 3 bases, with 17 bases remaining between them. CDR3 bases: TGCAGTGCCGTACGAAGGGCGTCGGACACTGAAGCTTTCTTT. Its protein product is CSAVRRASDTEAFF.

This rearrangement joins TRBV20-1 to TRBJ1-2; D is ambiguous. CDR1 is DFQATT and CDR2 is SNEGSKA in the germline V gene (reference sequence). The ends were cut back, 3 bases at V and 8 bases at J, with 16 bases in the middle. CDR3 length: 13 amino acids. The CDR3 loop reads CSASEGLSVGYTF. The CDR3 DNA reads TGCAGTGCTAGCGAGGGCCTCTCCGTCGGCTACACCTTC.

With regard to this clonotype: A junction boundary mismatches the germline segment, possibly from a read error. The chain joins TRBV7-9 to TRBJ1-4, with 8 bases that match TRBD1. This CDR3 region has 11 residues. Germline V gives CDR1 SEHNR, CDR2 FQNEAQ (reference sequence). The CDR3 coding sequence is TGTGCCAGCAGCGCGGGACAGGCGACCAATTTT. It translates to CASSAGQATNF.

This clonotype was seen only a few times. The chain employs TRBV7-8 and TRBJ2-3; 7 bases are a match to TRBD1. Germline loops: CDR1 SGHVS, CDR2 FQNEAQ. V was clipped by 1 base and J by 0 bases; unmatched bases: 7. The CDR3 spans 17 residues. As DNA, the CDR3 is TGTGCCAGCAGCTTAGTGGCAGGGGGTCTTAGCACAGATACGCAGTATTTT. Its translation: CASSLVAGGLSTDTQYF. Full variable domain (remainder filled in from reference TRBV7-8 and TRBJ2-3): GAGVSQSPRYKVAKRGQDVALRCDPISGHVSLFWYQQALGQGPEFLTYFQNEAQLDKSGLPSDRFFAERPEGSVSTLKIQRTQQEDSAVYLCASSLVAGGLSTDTQYFGPGTRLTVL.

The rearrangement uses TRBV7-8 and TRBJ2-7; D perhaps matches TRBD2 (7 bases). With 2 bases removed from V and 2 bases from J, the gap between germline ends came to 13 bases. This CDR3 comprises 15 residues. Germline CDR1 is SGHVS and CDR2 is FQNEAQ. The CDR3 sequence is CASSLKGGTAYEQYF. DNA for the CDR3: TGTGCCAGCAGCTTAAAGGGGGGGACCGCCTACGAGCAGTACTTC.

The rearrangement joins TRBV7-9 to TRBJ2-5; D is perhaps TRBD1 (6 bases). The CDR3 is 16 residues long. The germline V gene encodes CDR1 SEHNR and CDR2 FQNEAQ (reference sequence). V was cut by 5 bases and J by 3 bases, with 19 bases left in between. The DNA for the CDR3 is TGTGCCAGCAGCCCGGGCCTAGGACAGTCCGAAGAGACCCAGTACTTC. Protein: CASSPGLGQSEETQYF.

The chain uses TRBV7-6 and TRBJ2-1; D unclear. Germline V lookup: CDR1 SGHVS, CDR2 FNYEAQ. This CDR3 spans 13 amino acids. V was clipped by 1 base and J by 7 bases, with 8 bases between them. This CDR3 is CASSLVLKNEQFF. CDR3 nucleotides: TGTGCCAGCAGCTTAGTACTGAAAAATGAGCAGTTCTTC.